The 17 T cell receptor beta chains in this list originate from one sample, sequenced in a study of blood T cell repertoires in COVID-19. Using immunoSEQ multiplex PCR, the repertoire was profiled, and TCRdb retains in-frame clones only, with some absent. The data show some 240,000 clones, 90% seen once. Material for sequencing was peripheral blood. Every receptor here comes from a woman aged 55-70 years with COVID-19, enrolled during active disease.

The chain links TRBV11-2 to TRBJ1-5; D is unresolved. Trimming took off 5 bases at V and 5 bases at J, with 16 bases between the two ends. Germline CDR1 reads SGHAT; CDR2 reads FQNNGV. The CDR3 extends over 15 amino acids. The CDR3 DNA sequence: TGTGCCAGCAGCCCCGCGGGAGGCCCCGATCAGCCCCAGCATTTT. Protein: CASSPAGGPDQPQHF.

This clone was seen only once. The chain is built from TRBV28 and TRBJ2-7, with 7 bases lining up with TRBD1. Trimming took 5 bases from V and 3 from J; bases not matched to a gene: 10. The germline V gene encodes CDR1 MDHEN and CDR2 SYDVKM. CDR3 length equals 15 residues. CDR3 in amino acids: CASSPLDRTVYEQYF. Written as DNA, the CDR3 is TGTGCCAGCAGTCCACTGGACAGGACTGTCTACGAGCAGTACTTC.

This clone was observed a handful of times. This sequence joins TRBV5-4 and TRBJ1-2; TRBD1 aligns across 7 bases. Germline V gene sequence: CDR1 SGHNT, CDR2 YYREEE (reference sequence). This CDR3 has 14 amino acids. V lost 2 bases and J lost 5; bases outside the gene matches: 6. For the CDR3, the DNA is TGTGCCAGCAGCTTTTCCGAGACAGGGTATGGCTACACCTTC. This gives the protein CASSFSETGYGYTF.

The chain has TRBV20-1 and TRBJ1-2; no clear D gene. CDR1 is DFQATT, CDR2 SNEGSKA, per germline (reference sequence). CDR3 size: 13 residues. V was shortened by 3 bases and J by 4 bases, with 12 bases between the two germline ends. CDR3 DNA: TGCAGTGCTAGTGAGACTTTACCCTATGGCTACACCTTC. Translating it yields CSASETLPYGYTF.

J is TRBJ2-1 and V is TRBV6-5; a possible D gene is TRBD2 (6 bases). The CDR3 spans 14 residues. Germline assignment: CDR1 MNHEY and CDR2 SVGAGI. Deletions cut 7 bases from V and 8 bases from J, with 18 bases between. The CDR3 nucleotides read TGTGCCAGCACCCCGGGGGTTGGGGGATATGAGCAGTTCTTC. This gives the protein CASTPGVGGYEQFF.

V usage is TRBV7-9 and J usage is TRBJ2-7, with 13 bases lining up with TRBD2. The germline CDR1 and CDR2 sequences are SEHNR and FQNEAQ (reference sequence). The J segment lost 7 bases and the V segment lost 5 bases, leaving 14 bases of the junction unmatched. This CDR3 comprises 17 residues. DNA for the CDR3: TGTGCCAGCAGCGTGGGACTAGCGGGGCTCACTGGGGGAGAGCAGTACTTC. Amino acid sequence: CASSVGLAGLTGGEQYF.

This rearrangement joins TRBV27 to TRBJ1-2; D perhaps matches TRBD1 (6 bases). CDR1 and CDR2 from the germline V gene are MNHEY and SMNVEV (reference sequence). With 4 bases removed from V and 6 bases from J, the gap between germline ends came to 6 bases. The length of the CDR3 is 11 residues. The CDR3, as DNA: TGTGCCAGCAGTTCAGGGGATGGCTACACCTTC. It translates to CASSSGDGYTF.

The chain recombines TRBV30 with TRBJ1-6; D remains ambiguous. This CDR3 has 15 amino acids. With 2 bases removed from V and 7 bases from J, the gap between germline ends came to 15 bases. In germline, CDR1 is GTSNPN, CDR2 SVGIG (reference sequence). In DNA, the CDR3 is TGTGCCTGGAGTATAACCGGGAGTTCCAATTCACCCCTCCACTTT. Translation: CAWSITGSSNSPLHF.

With regard to this clone: This sample also contains other DNA sequences that code for the same CDR3. The chain is built from TRBV11-2 and TRBJ1-1, with D hard to call. Trimming stripped 0 bases from V and 3 bases from J, with 5 bases between. Germline V gives CDR1 SGHAT, CDR2 FQNNGV. The CDR3 totals 13 residues. The CDR3 nucleotides read TGTGCCAGCAGCTTAGATCGGGACACTGAAGCTTTCTTT. Its protein product is CASSLDRDTEAFF.

This clone was seen once. The V and J genes are TRBV7-8 and TRBJ1-2; TRBD1 is a possible D gene (5 bases). CDR3 length: 12 residues. Looked up from germline, CDR1 is SGHVS and CDR2 is FQNEAQ. The V and J ends lost 6 bases and 5 bases respectively, with 10 bases between them. CDR3: CASSNRQYGYTF. In DNA form, the CDR3 reads TGTGCCAGCAGTAACCGACAGTATGGCTACACCTTC.

This clone appeared a few times. The gene calls are TRBV18 and TRBJ1-2; D perhaps matches TRBD1 (5 bases). Trimming left V 3 bases short and J 0 bases short, with 11 bases between. CDR1 KGHSH and CDR2 LQKENI come from the germline V gene. The CDR3 runs to 15 residues. CDR3 nucleotides: TGTGCCAGCTCACCCGACCGACAGTCTAACTATGGCTACACCTTC. The encoded protein is CASSPDRQSNYGYTF.

The chain carries TRBV29-1 and TRBJ1-2; a weak D match, TRBD1 (5 bases). V lost 7 bases and J 4 bases, leaving 10 bases between the germline ends. CDR3 length equals 11 residues. Germline V gene data show CDR1 as SQVTM and CDR2 as ANQGSEA. As DNA, the CDR3 is TGCAGCGCCTTTGGGGCCTATGGCTACACCTTC. Its translation: CSAFGAYGYTF.

The gene calls are TRBV13 and TRBJ2-1, with TRBD2 identical over 7 bases. Losses at the gene ends were 1 base for V and 8 bases for J; bases not matched to a gene: 2. From germline, CDR1 is PRHDT and CDR2 FYEKMQ (reference sequence). The CDR3 is 13 amino acids. CDR3 in DNA: TGTGCCAGCAGCTTAGCGACTAGCTATGAGCAGTTCTTC. Translated, it gives CASSLATSYEQFF.

The chain employs TRBV15 and TRBJ1-1; a weak D match, TRBD1 (6 bases). The length of the CDR3 is 14 residues. V was trimmed by 3 bases and J by 1 base, leaving 9 bases between them. Per the germline V gene, CDR1 is LNHNV and CDR2 is YYDKDF (reference sequence). CDR3 nucleotides: TGTGCCACCAGCAGCGGGGACACGAACACTGAAGCTTTCTTT. Amino acid sequence: CATSSGDTNTEAFF.

There are a few counts of this clone. CDR3 sequence (DNA): TGTGCCAGCAGCAAAGAGGGACAGGCGAGCAATCAGCCCCAGCATTTT. It translates to CASSKEGQASNQPQHF. The J gene is TRBJ1-5, the V gene TRBV2; the match to TRBD1 covers 8 bases. CDR3 length: 16 residues. The V and J ends lost 6 bases and 1 base, in that order; junction bases with no gene match: 8. CDR1 SNHLY and CDR2 FYNNEI come from the germline V gene.

The chain combines TRBV10-1 with TRBJ2-1; the match to TRBD2 covers 15 bases. The ends lost 7 bases at V and 8 bases at J; junction bases unmatched: 6. CDR3 length: 15 residues. Looked up from germline, CDR1 is WNHNN and CDR2 is SYGVQD (reference sequence). For the CDR3, the DNA is TGCGCCAGCACCTGGACTAGCGGGGGGGCTGATGAGCAGTTCTTC. Translation gives CASTWTSGGADEQFF.

The CDR3 nucleotides are TGTGCCAGCAGCTCTAGCGGGGGGGGAGATACGCAGTATTTT. This sequence encodes CASSSSGGGDTQYF. The chain combines TRBV7-8 with TRBJ2-3; 12 nucleotides agree with TRBD2. CDR1 and CDR2 from the germline V gene are SGHVS and FQNEAQ. Germline trimming cut 4 bases from V and 5 bases from J; bases unmatched to any gene: 1. The length of the CDR3 is 14 residues. Filled out from reference TRBV7-8 and TRBJ2-3, the complete variable domain reads GAGVSQSPRYKVAKRGQDVALRCDPISGHVSLFWYQQALGQGPEFLTYFQNEAQLDKSGLPSDRFFAERPEGSVSTLKIQRTQQEDSAVYLCASSSSGGGDTQYFGPGTRLTVL.